The 22 T cell receptor beta chains below were found in one sample sequenced in a study of CD8 T cells in ankylosing spondylitis. TCRdb passed the 5' RACE reads through MiXCR, listing each CDR3 protein once. The sample records hundreds of thousands of distinct CDR3 sequences, about 20% being singletons. The specimen was blood, either unsorted or a sorted T cell fraction (not recorded which). These receptors all stem from a male donor with ankylosing spondylitis or in good health (not recorded which).

This sequence joins TRBV20-1 and TRBJ2-7; no clear D gene. Germline V lookup: CDR1 DFQATT, CDR2 SNEGSKA (reference sequence). Trimming shortened V by 3 bases and J by 3 bases, and 18 bases separated the two germline ends. There are 15 residues in the CDR3. The CDR3 loop reads CSARDGIDVGYEQYV. CDR3 bases: TGCAGTGCTAGGGATGGGATAGACGTTGGCTACGAGCAGTACGTC.

The sample holds a few counts of this clonotype. This chain connects TRBV14 to TRBJ2-2; 8 bases are a match to TRBD2. J gave up 6 bases and V 0 bases, and 9 bases lay outside the gene matches. The CDR3 runs to 17 residues. Germline CDR1 SGHDN, CDR2 FVKESK. The chain's CDR3 is CASSQEPPGLAPGELFF. CDR3 DNA sequence: TGTGCCAGCAGCCAAGAGCCCCCCGGACTAGCACCCGGGGAGCTGTTTTTT.

The genes are TRBV10-3 and TRBJ1-1; D call uncertain. V lost 6 bases and J 4 bases, leaving 12 bases between the germline ends. This CDR3 comprises 13 residues. The germline gives CDR1 ENHRY, CDR2 SYGVKD. The CDR3 bases are TGTGCCATCAGCCCCCGGGGTGGCACTGAAGCTTTCTTT. Encoded protein: CAISPRGGTEAFF.

The chain joins TRBV10-3 to TRBJ2-4; possible D gene TRBD2, 5 bases. This CDR3 spans 14 amino acids. Per the germline V gene, CDR1 is ENHRY and CDR2 is SYGVKD. Trimming stripped 10 bases from V and 1 base from J, with 14 bases between. This chain's CDR3 is CATGGSLAKNIQYF. CDR3 nucleotide sequence: TGTGCCACTGGCGGGTCTCTGGCCAAAAACATTCAGTACTTC.

This chain connects TRBV12-3 or TRBV12-4 to TRBJ2-3; 9 nucleotides line up with TRBD2. Germline trimming cut 4 bases from V and 2 bases from J; bases unmatched to any gene: 4. The CDR3 is made up of 15 amino acids. CDR3 in amino acids: CASSSLAGTTDTQYF. DNA for the CDR3: TGTGCCAGCAGTTCCCTAGCGGGGACCACAGATACGCAGTATTTT.

The J gene is TRBJ2-2, the V gene TRBV5-1; 7 bases fit TRBD2. After removal of 6 bases from V and 4 bases from J, the junction contained 0 bases not matched to a gene. The CDR3 is 12 residues long. CDR1 is SGHRS, CDR2 YFSETQ, per germline. CDR3: CASTSGTGELFF. The CDR3 DNA reads as TGCGCCAGCACTAGCGGCACCGGGGAGCTGTTTTTT.

This clonotype was seen just once. This sequence joins TRBV20-1 and TRBJ2-5, with 10 nucleotides matching TRBD2. The CDR3 extends over 16 amino acids. Trimming at V came to 0 bases and at J to 4 bases, leaving 8 bases not matched to a gene. The germline gives CDR1 DFQATT, CDR2 SNEGSKA (reference sequence). The CDR3 sequence is CSARDLSSGSTETQYF. The CDR3, as DNA: TGCAGTGCTAGAGATCTATCTAGCGGGAGTACAGAGACCCAGTACTTC.

In its sample, this clonotype was seen a few times. The V gene is TRBV18, the J gene TRBJ1-2; a possible D gene is TRBD1 (5 bases). Per germline, CDR1 KGHSH and CDR2 LQKENI. The CDR3 consists of 13 residues. Trimming cost V 3 bases and J 4 bases, with 9 bases left between them. The CDR3 nucleotides read TGTGCCAGCTCACCGGGACCAAGCTATGGCTACACCTTC. It translates to CASSPGPSYGYTF.

The chain carries TRBV29-1 and TRBJ1-1, with D perhaps matching TRBD1 (5 bases). V was cut by 7 bases and J by 1 base, with 13 bases left in between. Germline V gene data show CDR1 as SQVTM and CDR2 as ANQGSEA. The CDR3 totals 13 residues. Here the CDR3 DNA reads TGCAGCGGCCTACAGGTCGGGAACACTGAAGCTTTCTTT. Translation: CSGLQVGNTEAFF.

This sequence joins TRBV12-3 or TRBV12-4 and TRBJ1-5; D call uncertain. Trimming removed 5 bases at V and 4 bases at J, with 15 bases between. The CDR3 has 15 amino acids. CDR3 nucleotide sequence: TGTGCCAGCAGTCCCTCCTTCAGTTTGAATCAGCCCCAGCATTTT. Translating it yields CASSPSFSLNQPQHF.

This clonotype was counted a few times. This chain connects TRBV29-1 to TRBJ2-7; 9 bases are a match to TRBD1. This CDR3 contains 12 residues. The junction had 6 bases not matched to a gene; V was cut back by 5 bases and J by 7 bases. The V gene's germline CDR1 is SQVTM and CDR2 ANQGSEA. The CDR3 coding sequence is TGCAGCGTTAAACAGGGGGCTGGTGAGCAGTACGTC. It yields the protein CSVKQGAGEQYV.

The chain combines TRBV12-2 with TRBJ2-7. TRBV12-2 constitutes a pseudogene. The CDR3 length is 17 residues. CDR3 sequence: CASRQTESKILSYEQYV. The CDR3 DNA reads as TGTGCAAGTCGCCAGACGGAAAGTAAAATTCTATCCTACGAGCAGTACGTC.

V is TRBV12-3 or TRBV12-4 and J is TRBJ2-1; possible D gene TRBD1, 6 bases. V lost 5 bases and J 5 bases, leaving 25 bases between the germline ends. There are 18 residues in the CDR3. The CDR3 DNA sequence: TGTGCCAGCAGTAGCTTGAAGTTGCGGACAGCTTATAACAATGAGCAGTTCTTC. Translated, it gives CASSSLKLRTAYNNEQFF.

In this sample, this clonotype turned up many times. The chain employs TRBV12-3 or TRBV12-4 and TRBJ2-3; 8 bases line up with TRBD1. Germline trimming cut 1 base from V and 2 bases from J; bases unmatched to any gene: 2. The CDR3 has 15 residues. CDR3 bases: TGTGCCAGCAGTTTAGGGACAGGGTTCACAGATACGCAGTATTTT. This codes for CASSLGTGFTDTQYF.

V usage is TRBV10-3 and J usage is TRBJ2-3; D not certain. This CDR3 region has 12 residues. Germline loops: CDR1 ENHRY, CDR2 SYGVKD. Here the CDR3 reads CATRQVTDTQYF. The CDR3 nucleotides read TGTGCGACCCGGCAGGTCACAGATACGCAGTATTTT.

The chain recombines TRBV2 with TRBJ2-3, with 7 bases aligning to TRBD1. Trimming at V came to 10 bases and at J to 0 bases, leaving 13 bases not matched to a gene. Per the germline V gene, CDR1 is SNHLY and CDR2 is FYNNEI. The CDR3 totals 16 residues. The CDR3 sequence is CAIRTGTETSTDTQYF. As DNA, the CDR3 is TGTGCCATACGTACCGGGACAGAGACTAGCACAGATACGCAGTATTTT.

This clonotype was counted between two and nine times. The chain recombines TRBV12-3 or TRBV12-4 with TRBJ2-1, with D possibly matching TRBD2 (7 bases). The CDR3 spans 12 residues. Trimming took off 1 base at V and 12 bases at J, with 10 bases between the two ends. CDR3 residues: CASSLGGGSQFF. The CDR3 DNA sequence: TGTGCCAGCAGTTTAGGCGGGGGCTCGCAGTTCTTC.

This sequence joins TRBV5-5 and TRBJ2-1, with 12 bases identical to TRBD2. Germline CDR1 is SGHKS and CDR2 is YYEKEE (reference sequence). This CDR3 region has 16 residues. With 4 bases clipped from V and 4 bases from J, the junction kept 6 bases outside the gene matches. This CDR3 is CASSPLAGGPYNEQFF. The CDR3, as DNA: TGTGCCAGCAGCCCCCTAGCGGGGGGGCCTTACAATGAGCAGTTCTTC.

This clonotype has ten or more counts. The junction departs from the called germline gene at one end, perhaps through a read error. The genes are TRBV5-1 and TRBJ2-1, with D possibly TRBD1 on 6 matching bases. Germline CDR1 is SGHRS and CDR2 is YFSETQ. The CDR3 extends over 15 amino acids. CDR3 sequence (DNA): TGTGCCAGCAGTTTAGGGACAAGTTCCTACAATGAGCAGTTCTTC. It specifies CASSLGTSSYNEQFF.

The chain recombines TRBV11-2 with TRBJ2-7; D ambiguous. Germline V gene data show CDR1 as SGHAT and CDR2 as FQNNGV. The CDR3 spans 12 residues. The CDR3 region is CASSLDMGEQYV. The CDR3, as DNA: TGTGCCAGCAGCCTAGATATGGGCGAGCAGTACGTC.

This clonotype was picked up many times. This chain joins TRBV5-1 and TRBJ2-7, with 9 bases matching TRBD1. The V segment lost 4 bases and the J segment 1 base; nucleotides outside the gene matches: 6. The CDR3 loop spans 15 amino acids. In germline, CDR1 is SGHRS, CDR2 YFSETQ. CDR3 sequence reads: CASSPGQGLSYEQYV. The CDR3 DNA reads TGCGCCAGCAGCCCGGGACAGGGCCTTTCCTACGAGCAGTACGTC.

The chain combines TRBV5-1 with TRBJ1-4; D is ambiguous. The CDR3 extends over 15 amino acids. Between the trimmed V and J ends, which lost 6 bases and 6 bases, there was a span of 18 bases. Germline V gives CDR1 SGHRS, CDR2 YFSETQ. CDR3: CASTSDPNGYEKLFF. CDR3 DNA sequence: TGCGCCAGCACCTCAGACCCCAACGGTTATGAAAAACTGTTTTTT.